Shown below are 19 T cell receptor beta chains from a single sample sequenced in a study of T cell repertoires in cytomegalovirus infection. TCRdb analysed the reads with MiXCR anew, one entry per CDR3 protein. The sample includes approximately 340,000 distinct CDR3 sequences, about 29% of them seen just once. Their specific antigens are unknown. Material: cultured PBMCs, obtained from culture after CMV antigen stimulation. These receptors were collected from a human donor in good health (CMV status not recorded). Some clones in this sample may be carry-over from other donors' samples.

This chain uses TRBV7-8 with TRBJ2-7; weak D call: TRBD1 (6 bases). Trimming removed 5 bases from V and 0 bases from J, with 11 bases in between. Germline CDR1 is SGHVS and CDR2 is FQNEAQ. CDR3 size: 14 residues. In nucleotides, the CDR3 is TGTGCCAGCAGCGCCTGGACAGACTCCTACGAGCAGTACTTC. Translating gives CASSAWTDSYEQYF. The whole variable domain, filled in from reference TRBV7-8 and TRBJ2-7, reads GAGVSQSPRYKVAKRGQDVALRCDPISGHVSLFWYQQALGQGPEFLTYFQNEAQLDKSGLPSDRFFAERPEGSVSTLKIQRTQQEDSAVYLCASSAWTDSYEQYFGPGTRLTVT.

In this sample, this clonotype turned up a few times. V and J are TRBV6-6 and TRBJ1-1; D unresolved. This CDR3 is 13 amino acids long. Trimming took off 10 bases at V and 0 bases at J, with 12 bases between the two ends. From germline, CDR1 is MNHNY and CDR2 SVGAGI (reference sequence). CDR3 region: CATYPTVNTEAFF. CDR3 bases: TGTGCCACCTATCCCACGGTGAACACTGAAGCTTTCTTT.

The chain couples TRBV28 to TRBJ1-6; TRBD1 is a possible D gene (5 bases). Between the trimmed V and J ends, which lost 7 bases and 10 bases, there was a span of 20 bases. CDR3 length: 15 amino acids. Germline loops: CDR1 MDHEN, CDR2 SYDVKM. The CDR3 sequence is CASMGVGDRGSPLHF. CDR3 bases: TGTGCCAGCATGGGGGTGGGGGACCGAGGCTCACCCCTCCACTTT.

This clonotype occurred a few times. This chain connects TRBV7-2 to TRBJ2-1; no clear D. This CDR3 is 15 amino acids long. In germline, CDR1 is SGHTA, CDR2 FQGNSA. V lost 1 base and J lost 8, with 15 bases in between. The CDR3 sequence is CASSLGGIIRDEQFF. The CDR3 DNA reads as TGTGCCAGCAGCTTAGGCGGAATTATAAGGGATGAGCAGTTCTTC.

This clonotype occurred many times. The V call is TRBV12-3 or TRBV12-4, the J call TRBJ1-2; no definite D call. This CDR3 comprises 11 residues. Trimming took off 4 bases at V and 4 bases at J, with 4 bases between the two ends. CDR3 coding DNA: TGTGCCAGCAGTTCGCTCTATGGCTACACCTTC. This codes for CASSSLYGYTF.

This clonotype was seen a few times. The rearrangement uses TRBV12-3 or TRBV12-4 and TRBJ1-1, with D unclear. The CDR3 extends over 14 amino acids. V lost 5 bases, J lost 0 bases, and 10 bases lay in between. The CDR3 loop reads CASSVGDMNTEAFF. The CDR3 region has the DNA TGTGCCAGCAGTGTAGGTGATATGAACACTGAAGCTTTCTTT.

This clonotype came up many times. CDR3 bases: TGTGCCAGCAGTCCTCGACAGGGGGCCGACGAGCAGTTCTTC. Translation gives CASSPRQGADEQFF. This rearrangement joins TRBV12-3 or TRBV12-4 to TRBJ2-1; 10 nucleotides agree with TRBD1. V shed 5 bases, J shed 10 bases, and the junction held 8 bases outside the gene matches. This CDR3 is 14 amino acids long.

This clonotype was recorded many times. The chain is built from TRBV29-1 and TRBJ1-3, with TRBD1 matching 8 bases. The CDR3 spans 14 residues. Germline V lookup: CDR1 SQVTM, CDR2 ANQGSEA. With V trimmed by 4 bases and J by 1 base, 3 bases remained unmatched. CDR3 region: CSVVGQGSGNTIYF. As DNA, the CDR3 is TGCAGCGTTGTAGGACAGGGTTCTGGAAACACCATATATTTT.

The chain links TRBV24-1 to TRBJ2-1; 13 bases are shared with TRBD2. The CDR3 loop spans 17 amino acids. The germline CDR1 and CDR2 sequences are KGHDR and SFDVKD. Trimming removed 4 bases from V and 5 bases from J; junction bases left unmatched: 7. The CDR3 DNA reads TGTGCCACCAGTGACCCAGGACTAGCGGGAGTGCACAATGAGCAGTTCTTC. It is translated as CATSDPGLAGVHNEQFF.

This chain connects TRBV5-1 to TRBJ1-1, with no clear D. Trimming took off 1 base at V and 3 bases at J, with 7 bases between the two ends. Per germline, CDR1 SGHRS and CDR2 YFSETQ. This CDR3 spans 13 amino acids. The CDR3: CASSLNLDTEAFF. Written as DNA, the CDR3 is TGCGCCAGCAGCTTGAATCTGGACACTGAAGCTTTCTTT.

The rearrangement links TRBV5-4 to TRBJ2-2, with D possibly TRBD2 on 5 matching bases. The CDR3 is 14 residues long. V lost 3 bases to trimming and J lost 5 bases, with 11 bases between them. The germline CDR1 and CDR2 sequences are SGHNT and YYREEE (reference sequence). CDR3 in amino acids: CASSSPGNTGELFF. The CDR3, as DNA: TGTGCCAGCAGCTCACCGGGGAATACCGGGGAGCTGTTTTTT.

This chain connects TRBV10-3 to TRBJ1-4; D possibly corresponds to TRBD1 (5 bases). V lost 4 bases, J lost 7 bases, and 13 bases lay in between. The CDR3 covers 14 residues. Germline V gene lookup returns CDR1 ENHRY and CDR2 SYGVKD. In DNA form, the CDR3 reads TGTGCCATCAGTGGGGACGGCGCCAGTGAAAAACTGTTTTTT. This gives the protein CAISGDGASEKLFF.

This clonotype was found a few times. V is TRBV12-3 or TRBV12-4 and J is TRBJ2-1; 9 bases fit TRBD1. This CDR3 comprises 15 residues. Germline trimming cut 6 bases from V and 7 bases from J; bases unmatched to any gene: 10. CDR3 sequence (DNA): TGTGCCAGCAGCAAGGTGGGACAGGGAAGAAATGAGCAGTTCTTC. As protein: CASSKVGQGRNEQFF.

This rearrangement joins TRBV12-5 to TRBJ1-1, with D perhaps TRBD1 (6 bases). The germline V gene has CDR1 LGHNT and CDR2 FRNRAP. CDR3 length: 12 amino acids. Trimming shortened V by 7 bases and J by 5 bases, and 11 bases separated the two germline ends. Written as DNA, the CDR3 is TGTGCTAGTGCCCCAGGGGTAACTGAAGCTTTCTTT. It translates to CASAPGVTEAFF.

A few counts support this clonotype. The chain links TRBV29-1 to TRBJ1-5, with TRBD1 matching over 8 bases. Germline loops: CDR1 SQVTM, CDR2 ANQGSEA. The length of the CDR3 is 13 residues. The ends lost 4 bases at V and 4 bases at J; junction bases unmatched: 3. The CDR3 DNA reads as TGCAGCGTTGGACAGGGGTTAAATCAGCCCCAGCATTTT. Encoded protein: CSVGQGLNQPQHF.

The chain recombines TRBV4-2 with TRBJ1-1; no clear D. Trimming cost V 3 bases and J 4 bases, with 21 bases left between them. CDR3 length equals 17 residues. The germline V gene has CDR1 LGHNA and CDR2 YNFKEQ. The DNA for the CDR3 is TGTGCCAGCAGCCACCCGGCACTAGGAGGAGGCGGCACTGAAGCTTTCTTT. This gives the protein CASSHPALGGGGTEAFF.

About this clonotype itself: A much larger clonotype is one base distant, so this may be a read error. The chain recombines TRBV11-2 with TRBJ1-2; 7 positions match TRBD1. CDR3 length: 13 amino acids. The germline V gene encodes CDR1 SGHAT and CDR2 FQNNGV. The V segment lost 6 bases and the J segment 4 bases; nucleotides outside the gene matches: 5. The chain's CDR3 is CASSSQGSYGYTF. The CDR3, as DNA: TGTGCCAGCAGTTCACAGGGGAGCTATGGCTACACCTTC.

This clonotype was seen more than once but under ten times. The chain employs TRBV3-1 and TRBJ1-4, with D perhaps matching TRBD1 (5 bases). V was pared by 3 bases and J by 11 bases, with 16 bases between. CDR1 and CDR2 (germline): LGHDT, YNNKEL (reference sequence). This CDR3 region has 14 residues. The chain's CDR3 is CASSQLLRGEKLFF. Here the CDR3 DNA reads TGTGCCAGCAGCCAGCTACTACGGGGGGAGAAACTGTTTTTT. Looking up the rest from reference TRBV3-1 and TRBJ1-4 gives the full variable domain: DTAVSQTPKYLVTQMGNDKSIKCEQNLGHDTMYWYKQDSKKFLKIMFSYNNKELIINETVPNRFSPKSPDKAHLNLHINSLELGDSAVYFCASSQLLRGEKLFFGSGTQLSVL.

This clonotype was counted many times. The gene calls are TRBV7-2 and TRBJ2-7, with 8 bases lining up with TRBD2. The CDR3 consists of 15 residues. CDR1 is SGHTA and CDR2 is FQGNSA in the germline V gene. With 1 base clipped from V and 3 bases from J, the junction kept 5 bases outside the gene matches. CDR3 DNA sequence: TGTGCCAGCAGCTTAGTGCGGGAGGCTATCTACGAGCAGTACTTC. Protein: CASSLVREAIYEQYF. The whole variable domain, filled in from reference TRBV7-2 and TRBJ2-7, reads GAGVSQSPSNKVTEKGKDVELRCDPISGHTALYWYRQSLGQGLEFLIYFQGNSAPDKSGLPSDRFSAERTGGSVSTLTIQRTQQEDSAVYLCASSLVREAIYEQYFGPGTRLTVT.